The 20 T cell receptor beta chains below come from one sample, sequenced in a study of untreated major depressive disorder. Repertoires were generated with immunoSEQ multiplex PCR, while TCRdb's copy carries only in-frame clones and drops some. Of just under 20,000 clones in the sample, more than 75% are singletons; the top ten hold about 0.82%. The sequenced material came from CD4+ T cells from PBMCs. Source of these receptors: a woman aged 25 to 39 in good health.

The rearrangement uses TRBV11-2 and TRBJ2-5, with D perhaps matching TRBD1 (5 bases). The CDR3 spans 14 residues. V dropped 2 bases and J dropped 4 bases, with 11 bases sitting between them. Germline loops: CDR1 SGHAT, CDR2 FQNNGV. CDR3 nucleotides: TGTGCCAGCAGCTTATTAGGGGCAGGAGAGACCCAGTACTTC. It codes for CASSLLGAGETQYF.

The gene calls are TRBV7-2 and TRBJ1-1; tentatively, D is TRBD1 (5 bases). This CDR3 comprises 18 residues. V was cut by 1 base and J by 0 bases, with 18 bases left in between. Per germline, CDR1 SGHTA and CDR2 FQGNSA. CDR3 region: CASSLDRRDGRMNTEAFF. CDR3 coding DNA: TGTGCCAGCAGCTTAGATCGTAGGGACGGACGGATGAACACTGAAGCTTTCTTT.

V gene TRBV2 combines with J gene TRBJ2-5; tentative D call: TRBD2 (6 bases). This CDR3 region has 14 residues. Trimming removed 2 bases at V and 14 bases at J, with 21 bases between. CDR1 and CDR2 (germline): SNHLY, FYNNEI. CDR3: CASSESRAREAEYF. CDR3 bases: TGTGCCAGCAGTGAATCTCGAGCAAGGGAGGCCGAATACTTC.

V gene TRBV4-2 combines with J gene TRBJ2-1, with D possibly being TRBD1 or TRBD2 (5 bases each). This CDR3 is built from 16 residues. Between the trimmed V and J ends, which lost 0 bases and 9 bases, there was a span of 18 bases. In germline, CDR1 is LGHNA, CDR2 YNFKEQ. CDR3 nucleotide sequence: TGTGCCAGCAGCCAAGATGATGGGAGCCCAGGGTTTGAGCAGTTCTTC. It codes for CASSQDDGSPGFEQFF.

This clone was observed a handful of times. The rearrangement joins TRBV2 to TRBJ2-3, with a weak D call TRBD2 (5 bases). V lost 6 bases, J lost 0 bases, and 10 bases lay in between. There are 14 residues in the CDR3. The germline CDR1 and CDR2 sequences are SNHLY and FYNNEI. The CDR3 protein is CASRPLASTDTQYF. The DNA of the CDR3 is TGTGCCAGCAGACCCCTAGCTAGCACAGATACGCAGTATTTT.

The chain has TRBV6-1 and TRBJ2-4, with TRBD1 identical over 7 bases. V lost 6 bases, J lost 7 bases, and 6 bases stayed unmatched. The CDR3 spans 13 residues. CDR1 and CDR2 from the germline V gene are MNHNS and SASEGT. DNA for the CDR3: TGTGCCAGCAGGGGACAGAACGAGAACATTCAGTACTTC. Residues: CASRGQNENIQYF.

In this sample, this clone turned up a few times. The rearrangement links TRBV30 to TRBJ2-3, with D possibly matching TRBD2 (5 bases). Germline V lookup: CDR1 GTSNPN, CDR2 SVGIG (reference sequence). Trimming shortened V by 2 bases and J by 0 bases, and 6 bases separated the two germline ends. The CDR3 is 13 residues long. The CDR3 spells CAWSSGSTDTQYF. The CDR3 nucleotides read TGTGCCTGGAGTAGCGGAAGCACAGATACGCAGTATTTT.

The J gene is TRBJ1-4, the V gene TRBV30; possibly TRBD1 for D (5 bases). The CDR3 loop spans 16 amino acids. Trimming left V 0 bases short and J 0 bases short, with 11 bases between. Per the germline V gene, CDR1 is GTSNPN and CDR2 is SVGIG (reference sequence). The CDR3 sequence: CAWSVHWDSTNEKLFF. The CDR3 bases are TGTGCCTGGAGTGTACACTGGGACTCAACTAATGAAAAACTGTTTTTT.

This clone was observed a single time. The chain joins TRBV28 to TRBJ2-1; 10 bases fit TRBD2. This CDR3 comprises 14 residues. J gave up 10 bases and V 6 bases, and 9 bases lay outside the gene matches. The germline gives CDR1 MDHEN, CDR2 SYDVKM. The CDR3 is CASRSSGSVWEQFF. The CDR3 DNA sequence: TGTGCCAGCAGGTCTAGCGGGAGTGTTTGGGAGCAGTTCTTC.

This clone was seen a single time. The CDR3 spells CASSEVRVGTGELFF. DNA for the CDR3: TGTGCCAGCAGTGAAGTCAGGGTGGGCACCGGGGAGCTGTTTTTT. This chain uses TRBV6-1 with TRBJ2-2, with D possibly TRBD1 on 5 matching bases. The germline gives CDR1 MNHNS, CDR2 SASEGT. The CDR3 has 15 amino acids. The V end lost 1 base, the J end lost 4 bases, and 10 bases lay between the germline ends.

This chain joins TRBV19 and TRBJ2-2; TRBD1 matches 7 bases. V dropped 5 bases and J dropped 5; count of bases not matched to a gene: 5. Germline V CDR1 and CDR2: LNHDA, SQIVND (reference sequence). The CDR3 loop spans 14 amino acids. CDR3 coding DNA: TGTGCCAGTAGTCCCCGCAGGGGGACCGGGGAGCTGTTTTTT. Its translation is CASSPRRGTGELFF.

J is TRBJ2-2 and V is TRBV25-1, with no clear D. CDR3 length: 12 residues. Germline assignment: CDR1 MGHDK and CDR2 SYGVNS. Between the trimmed V and J ends, which lost 8 bases and 6 bases, there was a span of 10 bases. CDR3 nucleotide sequence: TGTGCCAGCGGTACACGGGCCGGGGAGCTGTTTTTT. Encoded protein: CASGTRAGELFF. Drawing the rest from reference TRBV25-1 and TRBJ2-2, the complete variable domain is EADIYQTPRYLVIGTGKKITLECSQTMGHDKMYWYQQDPGMELHLIHYSYGVNSTEKGDLSSESTVSRIRTEHFPLTLESARPSHTSQYLCASGTRAGELFFGEGSRLTVL.

This chain connects TRBV2 to TRBJ1-6, with D possibly TRBD1 on 5 matching bases. The V and J ends lost 3 bases and 10 bases respectively, with 13 bases between them. This CDR3 contains 14 residues. Germline assignment: CDR1 SNHLY and CDR2 FYNNEI. Written as DNA, the CDR3 is TGTGCCAGCAGTGAGGGCAGGGCAGGATCACCCCTCCACTTT. It encodes CASSEGRAGSPLHF.

The rearrangement uses TRBV5-6 and TRBJ1-4; TRBD1 might be the D (6 bases). The germline gives CDR1 SGHDT, CDR2 YYEEEE. The CDR3 loop spans 15 amino acids. Deletions cut 4 bases from V and 7 bases from J, with 17 bases between. CDR3: CASSPMGGRGEKLFF. CDR3 bases: TGTGCCAGCAGCCCGATGGGGGGCCGTGGTGAAAAACTGTTTTTT. Drawing the rest from reference TRBV5-6 and TRBJ1-4, the complete variable domain is DAGVTQSPTHLIKTRGQQVTLRCSPKSGHDTVSWYQQALGQGPQFIFQYYEEEERQRGNFPDRFSGHQFPNYSSELNVNALLLGDSALYLCASSPMGGRGEKLFFGSGTQLSVL.

The V and J genes are TRBV10-3 and TRBJ1-2, with D unclear. Germline CDR1 and CDR2: ENHRY and SYGVKD. CDR3 length equals 15 residues. V was pared by 2 bases and J by 5 bases, with 15 bases between. As DNA, the CDR3 is TGTGCCATCAGTGAGGTAGTCAGCTTCGGGTATGGCTACACCTTC. Translated, it gives CAISEVVSFGYGYTF.

The CDR3 DNA sequence: TGTGCCAGTAGTATAGGTAGCAGACCGGGACGGCACTACGAGCAGTACTTC. It encodes CASSIGSRPGRHYEQYF. The rearrangement joins TRBV19 to TRBJ2-7, with D perhaps TRBD1 or TRBD2 (5 bases each). V gave up 1 base and J gave up 3 bases, with 19 bases separating them. CDR1 and CDR2 from the germline V gene are LNHDA and SQIVND (reference sequence). CDR3 length: 17 residues.

Only one count was recorded for this clone. This sequence joins TRBV4-1 and TRBJ2-2; 7 bases fit TRBD1. This CDR3 region has 15 residues. Germline V gives CDR1 MGHRA, CDR2 YSYEKL. J lost 7 bases, V lost 3 bases, and 8 bases had no gene match. CDR3 in amino acids: CASSHSSQGDGELFF. The CDR3 DNA reads TGCGCCAGCAGCCATTCGTCCCAGGGGGACGGGGAGCTGTTTTTT.

Here the CDR3 reads CASRLAGGIMGHNEQFF. The CDR3, as DNA: TGTGCCAGCCGACTAGCGGGAGGCATAATGGGACACAATGAGCAGTTCTTC. V is TRBV27 and J is TRBJ2-1; 13 bases are a match to TRBD2. Per germline, CDR1 MNHEY and CDR2 SMNVEV (reference sequence). Trimming took 8 bases from V and 5 from J; bases not matched to a gene: 12. CDR3 size: 17 residues.

The chain combines TRBV10-3 with TRBJ2-2, with 10 positions matching TRBD2. Germline trimming cut 10 bases from V and 4 bases from J; bases unmatched to any gene: 9. The CDR3 runs 15 residues. CDR1 ENHRY and CDR2 SYGVKD come from the germline V gene. CDR3 in amino acids: CATATSGSITGELFF. The CDR3 DNA is TGTGCCACGGCGACTAGCGGGTCCATCACCGGGGAGCTGTTTTTT.

The chain links TRBV7-3 to TRBJ2-3; possibly TRBD2 for D (6 bases). The germline V gene encodes CDR1 SGHTA and CDR2 FQGTGA. Trimming took off 5 bases at V and 1 base at J, with 19 bases between the two ends. The CDR3 sequence is 17 residues long. The CDR3 DNA sequence: TGTGCCAGCAGCCCCTCTGTGACTAGTTGGGGCACAGATACGCAGTATTTT. Its translation is CASSPSVTSWGTDTQYF.